The next 18 T cell receptor beta chains were all read from a single sample in a study of blood T cell repertoires in COVID-19. Clones were read by immunoSEQ multiplex PCR, and TCRdb kept only the in-frame ones, dropping some. The sample shows 360,000 or so clones, roughly nine tenths of them seen only once. Sequenced sample: peripheral blood. The receptors derive from a woman aged 55-70 years with COVID-19, enrolled during active disease.

The V call is TRBV30, the J call TRBJ1-5; the D gene is possibly TRBD1 (5 bases). In germline, CDR1 is GTSNPN, CDR2 SVGIG (reference sequence). This CDR3 is 14 amino acids long. Trimming cost V 3 bases and J 9 bases, with 18 bases left between them. For the CDR3, the DNA is TGTGCCTGGAGCCCTGACAGTCGGAAGGGGCCCCAGCATTTT. It codes for CAWSPDSRKGPQHF.

This chain links TRBV3-1 (or the pseudogene TRBV3-2) with TRBJ2-1; 7 bases map to TRBD2. V lost 6 bases to trimming and J lost 10 bases; unmatched junction nucleotides: 9. Germline loops: CDR1 LGHDT, CDR2 YNNKEL (reference sequence). This CDR3 comprises 13 residues. The CDR3 DNA reads TGTGCCAGCAGGCTAAGTGGGGGGGTCGAGCAGTTCTTC. This gives the protein CASRLSGGVEQFF.

The chain joins TRBV12-5 to TRBJ1-1; tentatively, D is TRBD1 (5 bases). CDR1 LGHNT and CDR2 FRNRAP come from the germline V gene. The CDR3 covers 17 residues. Trimming stripped 3 bases from V and 0 bases from J, with 17 bases between. For the CDR3, the DNA is TGTGCTAGTGGTTTTCTTACAGGTCCCCTCATGAACACTGAAGCTTTCTTT. Translated: CASGFLTGPLMNTEAFF.

This clone showed up just once. The chain couples TRBV28 to TRBJ1-1; 8 bases are a match to TRBD1. The germline CDR1 and CDR2 sequences are MDHEN and SYDVKM. This CDR3 is built from 15 residues. V was clipped by 7 bases and J by 1 base; unmatched bases: 8. CDR3 region: CASTIQGARNTEAFF. The CDR3, as DNA: TGTGCCAGCACTATTCAGGGGGCACGGAACACTGAAGCTTTCTTT.

The chain has TRBV27 and TRBJ1-2, with D maybe TRBD1 (6 bases). The V end was cut by 0 bases, the J end by 8 bases, with 16 bases between. The CDR3 extends over 15 amino acids. The germline V gene has CDR1 MNHEY and CDR2 SMNVEV (reference sequence). DNA of the CDR3: TGTGCCAGCAGTTTATCGACGAGCAGGGGAAGCGGCTACACCTTC. Its protein product is CASSLSTSRGSGYTF.

This sequence joins TRBV30 and TRBJ2-5, with D uncertain. Germline V gene sequence: CDR1 GTSNPN, CDR2 SVGIG (reference sequence). The CDR3 covers 12 residues. V was shortened by 2 bases and J by 1 base, with 5 bases between the two germline ends. The CDR3 nucleotides are TGTGCCTGGAGTCCTAGCCAAGAGACCCAGTACTTC. Amino acids: CAWSPSQETQYF.

This clone came up a few times. The V gene is TRBV19, the J gene TRBJ1-5, with 7 nucleotides matching TRBD1. CDR3 length: 17 residues. The V and J ends lost 1 base and 2 bases, in that order; junction bases with no gene match: 8. Per the germline V gene, CDR1 is LNHDA and CDR2 is SQIVND (reference sequence). The CDR3 loop is CASSIVDSGTGNQPQHF. CDR3 nucleotide sequence: TGTGCCAGTAGTATAGTAGATTCGGGGACAGGCAATCAGCCCCAGCATTTT. Supplemented by reference TRBV19 and TRBJ1-5, the full variable domain reads DGGITQSPKYLFRKEGQNVTLSCEQNLNHDAMYWYRQDPGQGLRLIYYSQIVNDFQKGDIAEGYSVSREKKESFPLTVTSAQKNPTAFYLCASSIVDSGTGNQPQHFGDGTRLSIL.

The CDR3 region has the DNA TGTGCCAGCAGCGCGCGGACAGGGGGAAGGACCGGGGAGCTGTTTTTT. Protein product: CASSARTGGRTGELFF. V and J are TRBV11-3 and TRBJ2-2, with 10 bases matching TRBD1. Losses at the gene ends were 5 bases for V and 5 bases for J; bases not matched to a gene: 8. CDR1 and CDR2 from the germline V gene are SGHNT and YENEEA. The CDR3 totals 16 residues.

The chain employs TRBV6-5 and TRBJ1-5; tentative D call: TRBD1 (6 bases). Trimming cost V 2 bases and J 5 bases, with 13 bases left between them. There are 15 residues in the CDR3. Germline lookup yields CDR1 MNHEY and CDR2 SVGAGI. This CDR3 is CASSYTAGVDQPQHF. The DNA of the CDR3 is TGTGCCAGCAGTTACACCGCAGGGGTTGATCAGCCCCAGCATTTT.

This clone was recorded only once. This chain joins TRBV5-1 and TRBJ1-2; 9 positions agree with TRBD1. The germline CDR1 and CDR2 sequences are SGHRS and YFSETQ. The CDR3 extends over 15 amino acids. After removal of 0 bases from V and 4 bases from J, the junction contained 4 bases not matched to a gene. This CDR3 reads CASSLEGQGFYGYTF. The DNA for the CDR3 is TGCGCCAGCAGCTTGGAGGGACAGGGATTCTATGGCTACACCTTC.

This rearrangement joins TRBV27 to TRBJ1-1; 9 nucleotides match TRBD1. The V and J ends lost 4 bases and 0 bases, in that order; junction bases with no gene match: 9. CDR1 and CDR2 (germline): MNHEY, SMNVEV (reference sequence). The CDR3 totals 17 residues. Written as DNA, the CDR3 is TGTGCCAGCAGTTCGCCCCGACAGGGGGGTATGAACACTGAAGCTTTCTTT. Amino acid sequence: CASSSPRQGGMNTEAFF.

The J gene is TRBJ2-5, the V gene TRBV5-1; 12 bases align to TRBD1. Germline CDR1 and CDR2: SGHRS and YFSETQ. The ends lost 4 bases at V and 3 bases at J; junction bases unmatched: 10. This CDR3 region has 17 residues. The CDR3 protein is CASSQTPGQGAKETQYF. The DNA of the CDR3 is TGCGCCAGCAGCCAAACCCCGGGACAGGGGGCTAAAGAGACCCAGTACTTC.

The sample holds a few counts of this clone. The chain joins TRBV7-9 to TRBJ2-3; 8 bases map to TRBD1. J lost 1 base, V lost 3 bases, and 6 bases had no gene match. This CDR3 has 16 amino acids. Germline V CDR1 and CDR2: SEHNR, FQNEAQ (reference sequence). The CDR3 spells CASSLGDRGRTDTQYF. In DNA form, the CDR3 reads TGTGCCAGCAGCTTGGGAGACAGGGGACGCACAGATACGCAGTATTTT.

CDR3 region: CASSHNAGDGYTF. CDR3 bases: TGCGCCAGCAGCCATAATGCAGGGGATGGCTACACCTTC. The chain carries TRBV5-1 and TRBJ1-2, with a weak D call TRBD1 (6 bases). V lost 4 bases and J 6 bases, leaving 13 bases between the germline ends. CDR3 length: 13 amino acids. Per germline, CDR1 SGHRS and CDR2 YFSETQ.

The chain has TRBV9 and TRBJ1-5, with TRBD1 identical over 9 bases. V was pared by 0 bases and J by 2 bases, with 0 bases of the junction left unmatched. CDR3 length equals 15 residues. CDR1 and CDR2 from the germline V gene are SGDLS and YYNGEE. CDR3 residues: CASSVGTGGNQPQHF. Here the CDR3 DNA reads TGTGCCAGCAGCGTAGGGACAGGGGGCAATCAGCCCCAGCATTTT.

The V gene is TRBV6-5, the J gene TRBJ1-3; D not resolved. The germline gives CDR1 MNHEY, CDR2 SVGAGI. The CDR3 is 14 residues long. The V and J ends lost 4 bases and 4 bases respectively, with 11 bases between them. The CDR3 protein is CASSSLLFGNTIYF. As DNA, the CDR3 is TGTGCCAGCAGTTCCCTATTATTCGGAAACACCATATATTTT.

V gene TRBV3-1 (or the pseudogene TRBV3-2) combines with J gene TRBJ1-1, with 7 bases matching TRBD1. The CDR3 has 17 residues. Germline CDR1 is LGHDT and CDR2 is YNNKEL (reference sequence). V lost 1 base and J lost 5; bases outside the gene matches: 13. The CDR3 DNA is TGTGCCAGCAGCCAAGTGGGGCGGGTTCCAGGGGGGACTGAAGCTTTCTTT. It is translated as CASSQVGRVPGGTEAFF.

This sequence joins TRBV5-5 and TRBJ1-2; no clear D gene. The germline gives CDR1 SGHKS, CDR2 YYEKEE (reference sequence). V gave up 0 bases and J gave up 1 base, with 10 bases separating them. This CDR3 contains 15 residues. The CDR3 region has the DNA TGTGCCAGCAGCTTGGGTTTTAGTCTTAACTATGGCTACACCTTC. Amino acids: CASSLGFSLNYGYTF.